This T cell receptor beta chain was obtained from a study of tumor-infiltrating lymphocytes in primary liver carcinoma. Study in general: The number of productive TCRbeta reads per sample ranged from roughly 3.5 to 7.13 million and was similar across tissue types.

In its sample, this clonotype was seen many times. The CDR3 runs to 16 residues. Trimming cost V 3 bases and J 4 bases; bases outside gene matches: 6. From germline, CDR1 is MNHNS and CDR2 SASEGT. The study co-extracted DNA and RNA from 20-30 mg of unsorted bulk tissue. Total RNA (around 500 ng) served as template for TCR beta cDNA synthesis primed by a constant-region primer. What produced the TCR beta libraries was three nested multiplex PCR rounds using slightly modified ARM-PCR. The study ran its first two PCR rounds for roughly 11 cycles each, using TRBV1-TRBV30 forward primers and a C-beta reverse primer. TCRdb fed the multiplex PCR reads into MiXCR, producing one record per CDR3 protein. Of around 100,000 distinct CDR3 sequences listed, almost 70% are singletons.

Sequenced sample: liver tumor tissue from sampling region 5. Indicated subset: tumor region T5, tumor centre. The chain uses TRBV6-1 and TRBJ2-3; 11 nucleotides align to TRBD2. The TCR comes from a woman in her fifties or sixties with primary liver carcinoma and hepatitis B virus infection. This CDR3 reads CASSEILAGGSDTQYF. The CDR3 coding sequence is TGTGCCAGCAGTGAGATCCTAGCGGGGGGCTCAGATACGCAGTATTTT.